These 22 T cell receptor beta chains came from one sample sequenced in a study of technical replicates of blood from a handful of donors. This table comes from immunoSEQ multiplex PCR, and its TCRdb copy is limited to in-frame clones, with some not included. Of more than 80,000 clones in the sample, 95% were seen once. The specimen sequenced was T cells isolated from PBMCs. The source of these receptors is a human donor in good health.

This clone showed up just a few times. The CDR3 region has the DNA TGCGCCAGCAGCGCCCAGGGGGCCTATGGCTACACCTTC. As protein: CASSAQGAYGYTF. V usage is TRBV10-1 and J usage is TRBJ1-2; the match to TRBD1 covers 8 bases. Germline V CDR1 and CDR2: WNHNN, SYGVQD (reference sequence). V was clipped by 6 bases and J by 4 bases; unmatched bases: 4. The CDR3 contains 13 residues.

This chain joins TRBV27 and TRBJ2-7, with TRBD1 matching 10 bases. This CDR3 spans 15 amino acids. CDR1 and CDR2 from the germline V gene are MNHEY and SMNVEV (reference sequence). The V segment lost 5 bases and the J segment 6 bases; nucleotides outside the gene matches: 10. The CDR3 DNA follows: TGTGCCAGCAGTATCCGACAGGGGGCGGGGAGCGAGCAGTACTTC. Amino acid sequence: CASSIRQGAGSEQYF.

V gene TRBV7-6 combines with J gene TRBJ2-7; 8 bases agree with TRBD1. The CDR3 runs to 13 residues. Looked up from germline, CDR1 is SGHVS and CDR2 is FNYEAQ. The J segment lost 4 bases and the V segment lost 7 bases, leaving 6 bases of the junction unmatched. CDR3 coding DNA: TGTGCCAGCACAAGACAGGGGATGTACGAGCAGTACTTC. Protein product: CASTRQGMYEQYF.

This chain connects TRBV11-2 to TRBJ2-7; the match to TRBD2 covers 9 bases. With V trimmed by 1 base and J by 2 bases, 0 bases remained unmatched. Germline values: CDR1 SGHAT, CDR2 FQNNGV. The CDR3 runs to 14 residues. This chain's CDR3 is CASSLVAGAYEQYF. In DNA form, the CDR3 reads TGTGCCAGCAGCTTAGTAGCGGGAGCCTACGAGCAGTACTTC.

This clone appeared once. This sequence joins TRBV5-4 and TRBJ1-1; 7 nucleotides match TRBD1. Per germline, CDR1 SGHNT and CDR2 YYREEE (reference sequence). This CDR3 spans 12 amino acids. V was clipped by 4 bases and J by 5 bases; unmatched bases: 2. The DNA for the CDR3 is TGTGCCAGCAGCCTACAGGGGACTGAAGCTTTCTTT. This gives the protein CASSLQGTEAFF.

CDR3 protein: CASSYGLSSGYTF. As DNA, the CDR3 is TGTGCCAGCAGTTACGGGCTCTCAAGTGGCTACACCTTC. The genes are TRBV6-5 and TRBJ1-2, with unresolved D. The CDR3 covers 13 residues. Per the germline V gene, CDR1 is MNHEY and CDR2 is SVGAGI. Trimming stripped 2 bases from V and 7 bases from J, with 11 bases between.

This sequence joins TRBV5-1 and TRBJ1-4; TRBD1 matches at 7 bases. The CDR3 totals 14 residues. V was clipped by 7 bases and J by 0 bases; unmatched bases: 3. The germline V gene has CDR1 SGHRS and CDR2 YFSETQ. DNA of the CDR3: TGCGCCAGCCGGGACAGCTCAACTAATGAAAAACTGTTTTTT. It is translated as CASRDSSTNEKLFF.

The chain joins TRBV11-2 to TRBJ2-7; D is possibly TRBD2 (6 bases). Germline V gives CDR1 SGHAT, CDR2 FQNNGV. The CDR3 consists of 12 residues. V lost 6 bases and J lost 4, with 10 bases in between. The CDR3 spells CASRLADYEQYF. CDR3 DNA sequence: TGTGCCAGCAGACTAGCTGATTACGAGCAGTACTTC.

The rearrangement links TRBV5-4 to TRBJ2-2; maybe TRBD1 (5 bases). Trimming left V 0 bases short and J 7 bases short, with 13 bases between. CDR1 is SGHNT, CDR2 YYREEE, per germline (reference sequence). The CDR3 consists of 15 residues. The CDR3 DNA reads as TGTGCCAGCAGCTTGGTGGGCAGGGATCTCGGGGAGCTGTTTTTT. Translation: CASSLVGRDLGELFF.

The CDR3 DNA is TGTGCCAGCATGCGGAAGACCGGGGAGCTGTTTTTT. It specifies CASMRKTGELFF. V gene TRBV2 combines with J gene TRBJ2-2, with unresolved D. Germline CDR1 is SNHLY and CDR2 is FYNNEI. V was cut by 7 bases and J by 5 bases, with 8 bases left in between. This CDR3 region has 12 residues.

The J gene is TRBJ1-5, the V gene TRBV28; D perhaps matches TRBD1 (6 bases). The CDR3 length is 12 residues. Germline values: CDR1 MDHEN, CDR2 SYDVKM. Trimming took off 6 bases at V and 9 bases at J, with 12 bases between the two ends. The CDR3 protein is CASRGAETPQHF. The CDR3 bases are TGTGCCAGCAGGGGGGCCGAAACGCCCCAGCATTTT. The complete variable domain, with remaining parts taken from reference TRBV28 and TRBJ1-5, reads DVKVTQSSRYLVKRTGEKVFLECVQDMDHENMFWYRQDPGLGLRLIYFSYDVKMKEKGDIPEGYSVSREKKERFSLILESASTNQTSMYLCASRGAETPQHFGDGTRLSIL.

This clone was counted once. The chain recombines TRBV6-6 with TRBJ1-2; D uncertain. V lost 5 bases, J lost 4 bases, and 8 bases lay in between. The CDR3 extends over 12 amino acids. Germline lookup yields CDR1 MNHNY and CDR2 SVGAGI (reference sequence). The CDR3 DNA reads as TGTGCCAGCAGTACTTCTTCCTATGGCTACACCTTC. Protein product: CASSTSSYGYTF.

The chain joins TRBV9 to TRBJ1-3, with 8 bases aligning to TRBD1. Trimming took 2 bases from V and 4 from J; bases not matched to a gene: 5. This CDR3 is 15 amino acids long. The V gene's germline CDR1 is SGDLS and CDR2 YYNGEE. CDR3 in DNA: TGTGCCAGCAGCGTCGGACAGGGTACGGGAAACACCATATATTTT. Amino acid sequence: CASSVGQGTGNTIYF.

This clone was observed a single time. V is TRBV29-1 and J is TRBJ1-3, with TRBD1 as a possible D gene (5 bases). The CDR3 consists of 13 residues. Trimming pared 6 bases from V and 2 bases from J, leaving 11 bases between. Germline V lookup: CDR1 SQVTM, CDR2 ANQGSEA. The CDR3 DNA reads as TGCAGCGTCACCACAGGTCCTGGAAACACCATATATTTT. Translation gives CSVTTGPGNTIYF. Full variable domain (missing parts from reference TRBV29-1 and TRBJ1-3): SAVISQKPSRDICQRGTSLTIQCQVDSQVTMMFWYRQQPGQSLTLIATANQGSEATYESGFVIDKFPISRPNLTFSTLTVSNMSPEDSSIYLCSVTTGPGNTIYFGEGSWLTVV.

This clone was counted once. CDR3: CATSRDRREVTGELFF. The CDR3, as DNA: TGTGCCACCAGCAGAGATCGGCGGGAGGTAACCGGGGAGCTGTTTTTT. V is TRBV15 and J is TRBJ2-2; TRBD2 aligns across 8 bases. CDR3 length: 16 amino acids. Per the germline V gene, CDR1 is LNHNV and CDR2 is YYDKDF (reference sequence). With V trimmed by 0 bases and J by 5 bases, 5 bases remained unmatched.

The CDR3 is CASSLHPAGTGDTGTEAFF. CDR3 nucleotides: TGCGCCAGCAGCCTTCATCCTGCCGGGACAGGGGATACGGGCACTGAAGCTTTCTTT. The chain employs TRBV4-3 and TRBJ1-1, with 10 bases that match TRBD1. The junction had 18 bases not matched to a gene; V was cut back by 4 bases and J by 4 bases. This CDR3 region has 19 residues. CDR1 and CDR2 (germline): LGHNA, YSLEER.

The chain has TRBV9 and TRBJ2-1, with TRBD1 identical over 10 bases. The germline CDR1 and CDR2 sequences are SGDLS and YYNGEE. V trimming: 0 bases; J trimming: 12 bases; junction bases outside the gene matches: 6. This CDR3 comprises 14 residues. This chain's CDR3 is CASSVEVTGGGQFF. The CDR3 region has the DNA TGTGCCAGCAGCGTAGAAGTGACAGGGGGCGGGCAGTTCTTC. The full variable domain, its missing parts supplied by reference TRBV9 and TRBJ2-1, is DSGVTQTPKHLITATGQRVTLRCSPRSGDLSVYWYQQSLDQGLQFLIQYYNGEERAKGNILERFSAQQFPDLHSELNLSSLELGDSALYFCASSVEVTGGGQFFGPGTRLTVL.

J is TRBJ2-5 and V is TRBV4-2; possible D gene TRBD1, 6 bases. Per the germline V gene, CDR1 is LGHNA and CDR2 is YNFKEQ. This CDR3 spans 14 amino acids. Trimming took off 2 bases at V and 2 bases at J, with 9 bases between the two ends. The CDR3 loop is CASSQYRDQETQYF. The CDR3 DNA reads as TGTGCCAGCAGCCAATACAGGGATCAAGAGACCCAGTACTTC.

The chain has TRBV7-9 and TRBJ1-1; D is uncertain. The CDR3 has 13 residues. The V end was cut by 3 bases, the J end by 8 bases, with 13 bases between. Germline CDR1 reads SEHNR; CDR2 reads FQNEAQ (reference sequence). CDR3 coding DNA: TGTGCCAGCAGCTTCTACGGGGAAGCAGAAGCTTTCTTT. This sequence encodes CASSFYGEAEAFF.

This clone appeared once. The rearrangement links TRBV29-1 to TRBJ1-2; the match to TRBD1 covers 7 bases. Germline trimming cut 6 bases from V and 6 bases from J; bases unmatched to any gene: 4. The length of the CDR3 is 11 residues. Per germline, CDR1 SQVTM and CDR2 ANQGSEA. The CDR3 region is CSVTTGDGYTF. The DNA of the CDR3 is TGCAGCGTAACCACAGGGGATGGCTACACCTTC.

The V call is TRBV2, the J call TRBJ2-7, with D possibly TRBD2 on 6 matching bases. Germline CDR1 is SNHLY and CDR2 is FYNNEI. CDR3 size: 12 residues. Trimming shortened V by 7 bases and J by 3 bases, and 10 bases separated the two germline ends. The CDR3 sequence: CASTWDFYEQYF. CDR3 nucleotide sequence: TGTGCCAGCACTTGGGACTTCTACGAGCAGTACTTC.

CDR3 region: CASSQGIPGAFF. The CDR3 DNA follows: TGTGCCAGCAGCCAAGGGATCCCGGGGGCTTTCTTT. This rearrangement joins TRBV4-2 to TRBJ1-1; the D is unclear. Trimming cost V 1 base and J 11 bases, with 11 bases left between them. This CDR3 spans 12 amino acids. Germline V gene lookup returns CDR1 LGHNA and CDR2 YNFKEQ.